Below, 10 T cell receptor beta chains from the same sample are listed, as sequenced in a study of identical twins. In TCRdb, the 5' RACE reads were re-called with MiXCR into one record per CDR3 protein. The profile covers 200,000 to 250,000 distinct CDR3 sequences, with roughly 13% appearing a single time and approximately 4% taken by the ten largest. These data also formed part of another study, on yellow fever vaccine responses in identical twins.

The material sequenced was memory (CD45RO+) T cells sorted from blood. The source is a woman under 30 in good health.

This clonotype has more than one count but fewer than ten. This chain uses TRBV28 with TRBJ2-5, with TRBD2 as a possible D gene (5 bases). Germline values: CDR1 MDHEN, CDR2 SYDVKM. The V and J ends lost 5 bases and 8 bases respectively, with 15 bases between them. The CDR3 contains 13 residues. CDR3 nucleotides: TGTGCCAGCAGTCCCCCGAGTCGGGGAACCCAGTACTTC. It encodes CASSPPSRGTQYF. The entire variable domain, with the rest obtained from reference TRBV28 and TRBJ2-5, is as follows: DVKVTQSSRYLVKRTGEKVFLECVQDMDHENMFWYRQDPGLGLRLIYFSYDVKMKEKGDIPEGYSVSREKKERFSLILESASTNQTSMYLCASSPPSRGTQYFGPGTRLLVL.

This clonotype appeared many times. The gene calls are TRBV20-1 and TRBJ1-1; a possible D gene is TRBD1 (5 bases). Germline V lookup: CDR1 DFQATT, CDR2 SNEGSKA (reference sequence). Trimming removed 2 bases from V and 1 base from J, with 17 bases in between. The CDR3 is 16 residues long. The CDR3 bases are TGCAGTGCTAGACAGGGTAGTACGAGACGGAACACTGAAGCTTTCTTT. Protein product: CSARQGSTRRNTEAFF.

The V gene is TRBV6-1, the J gene TRBJ2-7; D is ambiguous. Germline V lookup: CDR1 MNHNS, CDR2 SASEGT. The V gene lost 0 bases and the J gene lost 4 bases, with 16 bases spanning the gap. The CDR3 extends over 16 amino acids. The CDR3 sequence: CASSEALGLVRYEQYF. The CDR3 coding sequence is TGTGCCAGCAGTGAAGCGCTCGGCCTAGTCAGGTACGAGCAGTACTTC.

This clonotype was observed many times. CDR3 sequence (DNA): TGCAGCGTTCGGGCTGCTAACACCGGGGAGCTGTTTTTT. This translates into CSVRAANTGELFF. This chain uses TRBV29-1 with TRBJ2-2; no definite D call. The CDR3 sequence is 13 residues long. Trimming removed 5 bases from V and 2 bases from J, with 9 bases in between. Looked up from germline, CDR1 is SQVTM and CDR2 is ANQGSEA.

V gene TRBV5-6 combines with J gene TRBJ2-1, with 7 bases matching TRBD2. V trimming: 3 bases; J trimming: 6 bases; junction bases outside the gene matches: 12. The CDR3 contains 16 residues. The germline V gene encodes CDR1 SGHDT and CDR2 YYEEEE. The CDR3 nucleotides read TGTGCCAGCAGCTCTACGGTGGGAGGGAGGCCCAATGAGCAGTTCTTC. It specifies CASSSTVGGRPNEQFF.

This clonotype was counted at least ten times. The gene calls are TRBV20-1 and TRBJ2-1, with D possibly matching TRBD1 (5 bases). The CDR3 covers 10 residues. Germline CDR1 and CDR2: DFQATT and SNEGSKA (reference sequence). V was cut by 8 bases and J by 8 bases, with 10 bases left in between. DNA for the CDR3: TGCAGTCCTTTCAGGGATGAGCAGTTCTTC. Residues: CSPFRDEQFF.

The genes are TRBV21-1 and TRBJ1-6. TRBV21-1 is designated a pseudogene. The CDR3 totals 15 residues. The CDR3 protein is CASSKVCGSRTPLHF. DNA of the CDR3: TGTGCCAGCAGCAAAGTTTGCGGGTCGCGGACACCCCTCCACTTT.

The rearrangement links TRBV7-9 to TRBJ2-3; 8 bases match TRBD1. The CDR3 length is 16 residues. Germline V gene sequence: CDR1 SEHNR, CDR2 FQNEAQ (reference sequence). J gave up 3 bases and V 1 base, and 6 bases lay outside the gene matches. The CDR3 here is CASSLGRQGWTDTQYF. The CDR3 DNA sequence: TGTGCCAGCAGCTTAGGACGACAGGGGTGGACAGATACGCAGTATTTT.

This chain links TRBV6-5 with TRBJ1-2; D gene unclear. Trimming removed 2 bases at V and 5 bases at J, with 9 bases between. Germline CDR1 is MNHEY and CDR2 is SVGAGI. The CDR3 is 13 residues long. The chain's CDR3 is CASSYREGYGYTF. For the CDR3, the DNA is TGTGCCAGCAGTTACAGGGAAGGGTATGGCTACACCTTC.

This clonotype occurred a few times. The gene calls are TRBV3-1 and TRBJ1-2; D call uncertain. V dropped 0 bases and J dropped 4 bases, with 9 bases sitting between them. CDR1 and CDR2 (germline): LGHDT, YNNKEL (reference sequence). The CDR3 spans 14 residues. The CDR3 loop reads CASSQEVRVYGYTF. The CDR3 DNA reads as TGTGCCAGCAGCCAAGAGGTCAGAGTCTATGGCTACACCTTC.